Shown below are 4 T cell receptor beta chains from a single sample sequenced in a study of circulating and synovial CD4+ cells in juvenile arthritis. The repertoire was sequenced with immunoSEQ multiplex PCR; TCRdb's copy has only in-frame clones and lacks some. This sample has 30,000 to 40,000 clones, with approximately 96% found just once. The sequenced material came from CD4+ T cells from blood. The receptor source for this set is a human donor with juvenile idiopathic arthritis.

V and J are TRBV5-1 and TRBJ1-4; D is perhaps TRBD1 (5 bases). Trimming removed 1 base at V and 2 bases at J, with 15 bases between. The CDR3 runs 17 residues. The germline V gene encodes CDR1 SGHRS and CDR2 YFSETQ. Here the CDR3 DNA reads TGCGCCAGCAGCTTGCCCATGGGTGCAGGGACTAATGAAAAACTGTTTTTT. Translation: CASSLPMGAGTNEKLFF.

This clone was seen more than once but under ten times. As DNA, the CDR3 is TGCAGCGTTGCACAGGGTGGTGCCTATGGCTACACCTTC. Amino acid sequence: CSVAQGGAYGYTF. The chain couples TRBV29-1 to TRBJ1-2; D is perhaps TRBD1 (6 bases). The CDR3 runs to 13 residues. Germline-derived CDR1 and CDR2 are SQVTM and ANQGSEA. Deletions cut 4 bases from V and 4 bases from J, with 13 bases between.

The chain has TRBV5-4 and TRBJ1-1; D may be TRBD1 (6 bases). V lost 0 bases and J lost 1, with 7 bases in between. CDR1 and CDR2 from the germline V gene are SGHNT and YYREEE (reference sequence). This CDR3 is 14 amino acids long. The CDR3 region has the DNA TGTGCCAGCAGCTTGGGGGGACAGAACACTGAAGCTTTCTTT. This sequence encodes CASSLGGQNTEAFF.

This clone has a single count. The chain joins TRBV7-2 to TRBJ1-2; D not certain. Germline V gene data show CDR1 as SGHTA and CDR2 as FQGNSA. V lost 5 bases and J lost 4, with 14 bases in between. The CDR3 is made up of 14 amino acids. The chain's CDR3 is CASSQNSIVYGYTF. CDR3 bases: TGTGCCAGCAGCCAAAACAGCATCGTCTATGGCTACACCTTC.